The source of this T cell receptor (beta chain) is a study of blood T cell repertoires in COVID-19. Study at large: Acute-phase and convalescent COVID-19 samples originated in the United States, Italy and Spain. From T cells, B-cell-depleted T cells, or PBMCs came the material, which was cDNA or gDNA.

Original handling: The authors estimated nucleated cell counts from reference gene primer amplification. The data were produced by immunoSEQ multiplex PCR, yet TCRdb's version contains in-frame clones alone and is incomplete. That table furnishes V, J and clone size, whereas the DNA furnished D and trimming. The table lists about 21,000 clones, about 79% of them singletons. CDR1 SGHTA and CDR2 FQGNSA come from the germline V gene. CDR3 length: 16 residues. Trimming cost V 4 bases and J 6 bases, with 18 bases left between them. Specimen: peripheral blood. The V call is TRBV7-2, the J call TRBJ1-4; D perhaps matches TRBD1 (5 bases). This clonotype was obtained from a human donor in a cohort sampled during active COVID-19. CDR3 protein: CASSSDPWGGDEKLFF. The CDR3 DNA is TGTGCCAGCAGCTCAGATCCCTGGGGAGGGGATGAAAAACTGTTTTTT.